This T cell receptor beta chain derives from a study of a mutant IDH1 vaccine in newly diagnosed glioma. Study-wide background: Antecedent treatment encompassed radiotherapy, temozolomide, or their combination; the majority received both. Whole-study results and caveats: Changes in the top peripheral T cell clonotypes seemingly had no bearing on pseudoprogression.

A remark on this clone: As yet, its antigen is unknown.

Using immunoSEQ multiplex PCR, the repertoire was profiled, and TCRdb retains in-frame clones only, with some absent. This table has some 38,000 clones, about 73% appearing once. V shed 2 bases and J shed 6 bases, with 8 bases lying between them. Germline V gives CDR1 SGHDT, CDR2 YYEEEE. The CDR3 is made up of 12 amino acids. Time point meaning: baseline, week 1 (first vaccination visit). Sample treatment: pre-vaccination baseline after standard-of-care therapy. Donors had new IDH1-mutant astrocytomas of WHO grade 3 or 4 (ATRX-lost). This specimen consisted of PBMCs, obtained from a glioma patient treated with radiotherapy, temozolomide or both. The TCR comes from a man aged 35 to 55 with glioma. Some clones in this sample may be carry-over from other donors' samples. The chain has TRBV5-6 and TRBJ1-2; TRBD1 is a possible D gene (5 bases). The CDR3 protein is CASSFAGDGYTF. The CDR3 nucleotides read TGTGCCAGCAGCTTTGCGGGGGATGGCTACACCTTC.